Listed below are T cell receptor beta chains from one sample, sequenced in a study of multiple sclerosis patients with progressive multifocal leukoencephalopathy. Assay used: immunoSEQ multiplex PCR; TCRdb lists only in-frame clones, some missing. The profile shows tens of thousands of clones, around 89% of them singletons. Sequenced input: PBMCs. Receptor source: a human donor with multiple sclerosis. Each CDR3 is given with its conserved first and last residue. The D gene is left open where the match is weak. Where a row states a size, it is once, few, many or the class of an expanded clone; other rows omit it.

-,TRBV10-1,TRBD1,TRBJ1-1,TGCGCCAGCAGTGACCTGGGACAGGGTGATGAAGCTTTCTTT,CASSDLGQGDEAFF
-,TRBV29-1,-,TRBJ2-2,TGCAGCGTTGTGTACAGGGTCACCGGGGAGCTGTTTTTT,CSVVYRVTGELFF
-,TRBV18,-,TRBJ2-1,TGTGCCAGCTCACCACCGGTGGGTAGCTCCTACAATGAGCAGTTCTTC,CASSPPVGSSYNEQFF
-,TRBV5-6,-,TRBJ1-2,TGTGCCAGCAGCTTGCCGAGTAACTATGGCTACACCTTC,CASSLPSNYGYTF
-,TRBV7-6,TRBD1,TRBJ2-5,TGTGCCAGCTCACCACAGGGGGGTAAAGGCATGACCCAGTACTTC,CASSPQGGKGMTQYF
-,TRBV25-1,TRBD1,TRBJ1-2,TGTGCCAGCAGTCAAGCTCTTTCCGGGACAGGGGGAGGCTACACCTTC,CASSQALSGTGGGYTF
few,TRBV10-3,-,TRBJ2-7,TGTGCCATCAGAGAGCAGGGGTCCTCCTACGAGCAGTACTTC,CAIREQGSSYEQYF
-,TRBV5-8,TRBD1,TRBJ2-1,TGTGCCAGCAGCTTGGTGGGACAGGGGATCAATGAGCAGTTCTTC,CASSLVGQGINEQFF
-,TRBV29-1,-,TRBJ2-7,TGCAGCGGAGGTTTTGGGGGGCGCTGGGGCGAGCAGTACTTC,CSGGFGGRWGEQYF
-,TRBV25-1,TRBD1,TRBJ1-2,TGTGCCAGCAGTGAATATGGGGCAGGGGGCTATGAGGGCTACACCTTC,CASSEYGAGGYEGYTF
few,TRBV6-4,TRBD2,TRBJ2-3,TGTGCCAGCAGTGAAATAGCGGGGGGGCCGGATACGCAGTATTTT,CASSEIAGGPDTQYF
-,TRBV6-5,TRBD1,TRBJ1-2,TGTGCCAGCTGGGGACAGTCCTCCTATGGCTACACCTTC,CASWGQSSYGYTF
-,TRBV7-2,-,TRBJ2-7,TGTGCCAGCAGCTCCTTCATAAGCTACGAGCAGTACTTC,CASSSFISYEQYF
-,TRBV30,TRBD1,TRBJ2-4,TGTGCCTGGATGGGGACAGGGAAAGCCAAAAACATTCAGTACTTC,CAWMGTGKAKNIQYF
-,TRBV9,-,TRBJ1-1,TGTGCCAGCAGCGTCGCGGGAGGGCCGAACACTGAAGCTTTCTTT,CASSVAGGPNTEAFF
-,TRBV7-8,-,TRBJ1-1,TGTGCCAGCAGCTTAGGGGAGATCGCTGAAGCTTTCTTT,CASSLGEIAEAFF
-,TRBV2,-,TRBJ2-7,TGTGCCAGCAGGAGGGGGTCGGAGCAGTACTTC,CASRRGSEQYF
-,TRBV2,-,TRBJ2-6,TGTGCCAGCAGCCGTGACACCTCTGGGGCCAACGTCCTGACTTTC,CASSRDTSGANVLTF
-,TRBV11-3,-,TRBJ1-5,TGTGCCAGCAGCTTAGACGATCAGCCCCAGCATTTT,CASSLDDQPQHF
once,TRBV6-1,TRBD1,TRBJ1-5,TGTGCCAGCAGGGGGGACAGGGTCGGAAATCAGCCCCAGCATTTT,CASRGDRVGNQPQHF
-,TRBV6-1,-,TRBJ2-6,TGTGCCAGCAGTGATTTTTATGGGACGGCAGCCTCTGGGGCCAACGTCCTGACTTTC,CASSDFYGTAASGANVLTF
few,TRBV6-6,TRBD2,TRBJ2-7,TGTGCCAGCAGTTACTCTGCGGGGGGGATGAGCGAGCAGTACTTC,CASSYSAGGMSEQYF
-,TRBV5-4,TRBD2,TRBJ2-1,TGTGCCAGCAGCTATAGCGGGGGCTACAATGAGCAGTTCTTC,CASSYSGGYNEQFF
-,TRBV7-3,-,TRBJ1-1,TGTGCCAGCAGCCTCGACAGGAACACTGAAGCTTTCTTT,CASSLDRNTEAFF
-,TRBV5-4,-,TRBJ2-3,TGTGCCAGCAGCTTACCAGGGGAGGAACTTGAGTATTTT,CASSLPGEELEYF
-,TRBV7-9,-,TRBJ1-1,TGTGCCAGCAGCTTAGGGGCAGGGAACACTGAAGCTTTCTTT,CASSLGAGNTEAFF
-,TRBV11-2,-,TRBJ1-1,TGTGCCAGCAGTACTAGGGGGGCAGGGATTAATCCGGACACTGAAGCTTTCTTT,CASSTRGAGINPDTEAFF
-,TRBV19,-,TRBJ2-2,TGTGCCATCCCTGGCAAAGCGCCCGGGGAGCTGTTTTTT,CAIPGKAPGELFF
-,TRBV25-1,-,TRBJ2-4,TGTGCCAGCAGTGAAGGGGAGATTGCCAAAAACATTCAGTACTTC,CASSEGEIAKNIQYF
-,TRBV5-1,-,TRBJ2-5,TGCGCCAGCAGCTTGGAAGCAGGGGGGGAGACCCAGTACTTC,CASSLEAGGETQYF
-,TRBV6-6,-,TRBJ1-1,TGTGCCAGCAGCCCGTGGGGGTCTGGGGGCACTGAAGCTTTCTTT,CASSPWGSGGTEAFF
once,TRBV18,TRBD1,TRBJ2-2,TGTGCCAGCTCACTTCAGGGGGTAAAGAACACCGGGGAGCTGTTTTTT,CASSLQGVKNTGELFF
-,TRBV5-1,TRBD2,TRBJ2-1,TGCGCCAGCAGCTTGTTAGCGGGGGGTGATAATGAGCAGTTCTTC,CASSLLAGGDNEQFF
-,TRBV5-5,-,TRBJ2-7,TGTGCCAGCGCTGAGGGACACCTCTACGAGCAGTACTTC,CASAEGHLYEQYF
-,TRBV12-2,-,TRBJ2-7,TGTGCAAGGCGTGGGACAGGGGGGGCCCTCTACGAGCAGTACTTC,CARRGTGGALYEQYF
-,TRBV9,TRBD1,TRBJ1-2,TGTGCCAGCAGCGTAGCTCAGACAGGGGGCTTTGGCTACACCTTC,CASSVAQTGGFGYTF
-,TRBV14,TRBD2,TRBJ2-3,TGTGCCAGCAGCAAGCAACTAGCGAGCACAGATACGCAGTATTTT,CASSKQLASTDTQYF